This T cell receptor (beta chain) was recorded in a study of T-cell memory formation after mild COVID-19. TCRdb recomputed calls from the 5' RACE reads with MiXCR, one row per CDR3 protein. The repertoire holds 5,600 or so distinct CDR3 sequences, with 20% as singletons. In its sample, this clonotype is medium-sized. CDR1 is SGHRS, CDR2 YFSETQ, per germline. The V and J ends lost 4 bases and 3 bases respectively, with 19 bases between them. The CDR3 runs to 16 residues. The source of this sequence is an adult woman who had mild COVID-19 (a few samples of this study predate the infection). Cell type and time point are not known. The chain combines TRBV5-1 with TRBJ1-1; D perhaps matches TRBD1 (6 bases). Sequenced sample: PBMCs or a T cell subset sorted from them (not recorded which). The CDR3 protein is CASSKLPGGFDTEAFF. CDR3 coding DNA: TGCGCCAGCAGCAAATTACCGGGGGGCTTCGACACTGAAGCTTTCTTT.